What follows is one TCR beta chain and its context. Its antigen is unknown. No base qualities exist here, and no much larger clone lies one base off it. This sample stems from a study of post-analysis software for immune sequencing data (dated by TCRdb to the mid-2010s). A note on the overall study: Relapsing-remitting, secondary progressive and progressive-relapsing multiple sclerosis were recorded as disease courses, and subtype annotation was lacking for some patients. Patient repertoires were compared against roughly 12 previously published healthy control repertoires from donors aged roughly 6 to 26 years. A subset of samples was prepared in parallel using single-end sample barcoding, then pooled and co-amplified after Illumina adapter ligation.

Broad study findings and their caveats: Strong co-clustering of samples prepared in the same batch was shown by direct clustering with F measure, prompting a batch-effect correction. Compared with controls, multiple sclerosis patients had significantly lower normalized Chao1 diversity, a finding suggesting substantial peripheral T-cell clonal expansion. Patients showed significantly higher frequencies than controls for several TRBV segments, among them TRBV5-6, TRBV5-1 and TRBV20-1. The control group was slightly older than the multiple sclerosis patient group.

CDR1 and CDR2 were assigned from the germline V gene (reference sequence) as DFQATT and SNEGSKA. From the cysteine up to the phenylalanine, the CDR3 has a length of 14 residues. CDR3 DNA only is kept here, 42 bases in frame from base 1. Libraries were made using PCR. The sequencer was an Illumina HiSeq 2500. To reduce PCR and sequencing biases, unique molecular identifiers were built into the TCR beta cDNA libraries. Every 1 to 10 million input T cells yielded 500,000 or so cDNA molecules, meaning each molecule approximated one T cell. Patient libraries were prepared and sequenced with the same protocol used for the earlier healthy control dataset. Samples belonging to the same batch were prepared together, multiplexed and sequenced on a shared HiSeq lane. The original methods were these. MIGEC was used to process the raw barcoded reads, and molecular identifier groups with only a single read were discarded before consensus assembly and CDR3 extraction. Clonotype tables were post-analysed with VDJtools, and diversity was normalized by down-sampling all datasets to the smallest sample size. To correct batch-related cross-sample contamination, repertoire overlap clustering matched CDR3 amino acid sequences but not nucleotide sequences. Using fastp trimming at Q25 and MiXCR clonotype assembly, TCRdb reanalyzed the public sequencing data and kept in-frame beta chains. Rows are combined by CDR3 protein, so each entry shows the most common genes and DNA. In this record, the V and J calls reflect TCRdb's handling and not the investigators' own analysis. The sample table records 600,000 to 750,000 distinct CDR3 sequences; approximately 60% of these occur just once. Approximately 10% of the sample lies in the top ten.

To demonstrate the VDJtools post-analysis software, TCR beta repertoires were profiled from the peripheral blood of about 13 young patients with multiple sclerosis. The multiple sclerosis patients were children and adolescents ranging in age from roughly 6 to 16 years. In this chain, TRBV20-1 is recombined with TRBJ2-5, and TRBD1 may be the D gene, going by 6 matching bases. The source of this sequence is a girl aged 2 to 10 with multiple sclerosis. Specimen: blood. The CDR3 corresponds to CTWEGYRVGETQYF. The DNA reads TGCACCTGGGAAGGTTACAGGGTTGGAGAGACCCAGTACTTC.